The rows below give T cell receptor beta chains drawn from one sample of a study of T cells after yellow fever vaccination. TCRdb redid the calling of the 5' RACE reads with MiXCR, one entry per CDR3 protein. This sample carries about 370,000 distinct CDR3 sequences, about 9.9% of them seen once, and the ten largest clones take around 18%. The sequenced sample was PBMCs, obtained on the day of the first yellow fever vaccination. The receptors derive from a man aged 18 to 30 who received the YFV17D yellow fever vaccine. CDR3s include the opening cysteine and the closing phenylalanine or tryptophan. Each record gives: V gene, clone size, CDR3 protein. Clone size is not always given. Where it is, it says once, few, many or a class for expanded clones.

TRBV29-1 | . | CSVAGRASYGYAF
TRBV6-2/TRBV6-3 | once | CASSYPQAGQPQHF
TRBV5-1 | . | CASSSGINSPLHF
TRBV28 | . | CASSRQIGELFF
TRBV7-2 | few | CASSLARGVGSEAFF
TRBV9 | . | CASSAPWAIKGEQFF
TRBV10-3 | . | CAISESGLAGRDTQYF
TRBV7-2 | few | CASSLAGTAGGGTDTQYF
TRBV29-1 | . | CSVLSSTENTGELFF
TRBV7-3 | many | CASSFGQGTQYF
TRBV11-3 | few | CASSSDVQETQYF
TRBV10-2 | . | CASRDTGTGVPAAFF
TRBV20-1 | . | CSARDDRGGAYNEQFF
TRBV18 | few | CASSPRMVTGLHEQYF
TRBV9 | . | CASSPEGLAEDTQYF
TRBV7-9 | many | CASGGTGGYYGYTF
TRBV10-3 | . | CAISPGLANNEQFF
TRBV19 | few | CASRGPQTYEQYF
TRBV7-6 | . | CASSLGGQGKDYEQYF
TRBV19 | few | CASSPGGAIAKNIQYF
TRBV6-2/TRBV6-3 | few | CASSYQEVWGYTF
TRBV7-8 | . | CASSLSRNTIYF
TRBV7-9 | . | CASSSARTGGGELFF
TRBV9 | . | CASSEGDRGIGYTF
TRBV5-1 | . | CASRAQGTGSGELFF
TRBV20-1 | . | CSASRLAVYNEQFF
TRBV6-1 | many | CASSGQGSGANVLTF
TRBV5-6 | . | CASSLRAAGEETQYF
TRBV6-1 | . | CASSEVWGMAGRYEQYF
TRBV6-5 | few | CASSYGDRGTGELFF
TRBV11-2 | few | CASTQTGVLETQYF
TRBV4-2 | many | CASSQGAQGGNQPQHF
TRBV12-3/TRBV12-4 | few | CASSLGLGGYEQYF
TRBV18 | many | CASSPGTTNEKLFF
TRBV6-4 | . | CASSVLAGGNEQFF
TRBV10-2 | . | CASRSRHPGELFF
TRBV5-6 | many | CASSPRGDEQFF
TRBV7-6 | many | CASSLGLGSSTDTQYF
TRBV20-1 | few | CSAVRDSNQPQHF
TRBV28 | many | CASSRLDTQYF